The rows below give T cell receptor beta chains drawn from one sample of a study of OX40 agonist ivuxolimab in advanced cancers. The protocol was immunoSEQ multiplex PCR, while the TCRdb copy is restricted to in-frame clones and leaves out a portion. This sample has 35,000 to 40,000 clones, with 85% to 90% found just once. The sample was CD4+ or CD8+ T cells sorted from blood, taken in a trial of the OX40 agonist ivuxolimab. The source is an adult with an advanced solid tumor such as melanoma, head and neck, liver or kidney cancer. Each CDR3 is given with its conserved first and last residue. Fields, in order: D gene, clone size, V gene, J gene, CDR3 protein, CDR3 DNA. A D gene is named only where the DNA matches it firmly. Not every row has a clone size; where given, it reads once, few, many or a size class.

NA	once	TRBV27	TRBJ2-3	CASSLSPLQVFTDTQYF	TGTGCCAGCAGTTTATCCCCCCTACAGGTTTTCACAGATACGCAGTATTTT
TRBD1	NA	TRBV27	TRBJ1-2	CASRGTGTLNYGYTF	TGTGCCAGCAGGGGGACAGGGACCCTTAACTATGGCTACACCTTC
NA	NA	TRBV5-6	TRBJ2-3	CASSWGLEDTQYF	TGTGCCAGCAGCTGGGGTCTCGAAGATACGCAGTATTTT
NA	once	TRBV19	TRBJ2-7	CASSNPLWGPGTHNEQYF	TGTGCCAGTAGTAACCCGCTGTGGGGCCCCGGGACCCATAACGAGCAGTACTTC
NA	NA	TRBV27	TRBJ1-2	CASGSQDSSDYGYTF	TGTGCCAGCGGATCTCAGGACTCTTCTGACTATGGCTACACCTTC
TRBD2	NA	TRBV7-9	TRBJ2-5	CASRDRGVYQETQYF	TGTGCCAGCAGGGACCGGGGGGTCTACCAAGAGACCCAGTACTTC
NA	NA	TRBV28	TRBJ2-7	CASSLAGSGDHFNEQYF	TGTGCCAGCAGTTTAGCCGGGTCGGGGGATCACTTCAACGAGCAGTACTTC
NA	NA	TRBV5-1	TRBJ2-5	CASSLGLGIQETQYF	TGCGCCAGCAGCTTGGGACTTGGGATACAAGAGACCCAGTACTTC
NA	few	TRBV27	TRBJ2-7	CASSWVGTKPSEQYF	TGTGCCAGCAGTTGGGTAGGGACGAAGCCGAGCGAGCAGTACTTC
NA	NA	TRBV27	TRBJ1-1	CASSLGTPNTEAFF	TGTGCCAGCAGTTTGGGGACACCGAACACTGAAGCTTTCTTT
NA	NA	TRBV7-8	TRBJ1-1	CASSLYQGNTEAFF	TGTGCCAGCAGCTTATATCAAGGGAACACTGAAGCTTTCTTT
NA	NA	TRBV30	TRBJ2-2	CAWGLGGGTGELFF	TGTGCCTGGGGGTTAGGGGGGGGCACCGGGGAGCTGTTTTTT
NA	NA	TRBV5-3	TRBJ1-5	CARIPGLRCHRPQHF	TGTGCCAGAATCCCGGGCCTCCGTTGCCATCGGCCCCAGCATTTT
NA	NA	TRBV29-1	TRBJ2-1	CSVASYNEQFF	TGCAGCGTTGCAAGCTACAATGAGCAGTTCTTC
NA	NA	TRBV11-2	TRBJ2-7	CASSLAPRAGYEQYF	TGTGCCAGCAGCTTAGCCCCCCGGGCCGGATACGAGCAGTACTTC
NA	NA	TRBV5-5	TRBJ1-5	CASSGEDHQPQHF	TGTGCCAGCAGCGGAGAGGACCATCAGCCCCAGCATTTT
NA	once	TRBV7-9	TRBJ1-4	CASSPGEGFGEKLFF	TGTGCCAGCAGCCCCGGGGAGGGATTCGGGGAAAAACTGTTTTTT
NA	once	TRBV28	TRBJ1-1	CASRWQGLSEAFF	TGTGCCAGCAGGTGGCAGGGACTCTCTGAAGCTTTCTTT
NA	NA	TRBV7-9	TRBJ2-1	CASSDSDRHEQFF	TGTGCCAGCAGCGACTCCGATCGTCATGAGCAGTTCTTC
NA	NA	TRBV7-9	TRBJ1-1	CASSAWVDTEAFF	TGTGCCAGCAGCGCCTGGGTGGACACTGAAGCTTTCTTT
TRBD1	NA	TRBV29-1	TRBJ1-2	CSALQGRDGYTF	TGCAGCGCTCTACAGGGGCGGGATGGCTACACCTTC
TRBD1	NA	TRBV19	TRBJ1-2	CASSIARDSNYGYTF	TGTGCCAGTAGTATAGCCCGGGACAGTAACTATGGCTACACCTTC
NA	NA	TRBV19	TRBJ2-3	CASKILSTSTDTQYF	TGTGCCAGCAAAATATTATCGACAAGCACAGATACGCAGTATTTT
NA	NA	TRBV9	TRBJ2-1	CASSVGDIYNEQFF	TGTGCCAGCAGCGTAGGTGACATTTACAATGAGCAGTTCTTC
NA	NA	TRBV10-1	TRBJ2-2	CASSDANTGELFF	TGCGCCAGCTCGGACGCGAACACCGGGGAGCTGTTTTTT
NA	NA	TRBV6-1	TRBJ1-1	CASSGGEGQAFF	TGTGCCAGCAGTGGGGGGGAGGGTCAAGCTTTCTTT
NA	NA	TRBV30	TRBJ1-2	CAWREYDRFEGYTF	TGTGCCTGGAGGGAGTATGACAGATTCGAAGGCTACACCTTC
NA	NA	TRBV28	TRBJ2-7	CASSSRTGTPYEQYF	TGTGCCAGCAGTTCCCGAACCGGGACCCCCTACGAGCAGTACTTC
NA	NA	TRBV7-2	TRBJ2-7	CASSVTGWEQYF	TGTGCCAGCAGCGTGACGGGATGGGAGCAGTACTTC
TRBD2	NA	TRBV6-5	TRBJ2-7	CASRSGISREQYF	TGTGCCAGCAGGAGCGGGATCTCGAGGGAGCAGTACTTC
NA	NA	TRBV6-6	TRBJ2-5	CASSYYGQSETQYF	TGTGCCAGCAGTTACTACGGACAGTCTGAGACCCAGTACTTC
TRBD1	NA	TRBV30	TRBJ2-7	CAWSSGQGVDEQYF	TGTGCCTGGAGTTCAGGACAGGGGGTCGACGAGCAGTACTTC
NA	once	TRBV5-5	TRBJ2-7	CASIGISYEQYF	TGTGCCAGCATAGGGATCTCCTACGAGCAGTACTTC
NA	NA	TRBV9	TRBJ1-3	CASSAPGFKGNTIYF	TGTGCCAGCAGCGCACCGGGATTTAAAGGAAACACCATATATTTT
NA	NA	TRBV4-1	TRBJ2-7	CASSQALFYEQYF	TGCGCCAGCAGCCAAGCCCTCTTCTACGAGCAGTACTTC
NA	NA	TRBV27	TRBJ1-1	CASSLSRQGPEAFF	TGTGCCAGCAGTTTATCGAGGCAGGGGCCTGAAGCTTTCTTT
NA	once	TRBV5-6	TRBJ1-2	CASSWPGTGTTYGYTF	TGTGCCAGCAGTTGGCCGGGTACAGGGACCACCTATGGCTACACCTTC
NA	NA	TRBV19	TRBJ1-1	CASKGTEAFF	TGTGCCAGTAAAGGCACTGAAGCTTTCTTT
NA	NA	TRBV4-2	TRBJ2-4	CASSLEQGAKNIQYF	TGTGCCAGCAGCTTAGAGCAGGGAGCCAAAAACATTCAGTACTTC
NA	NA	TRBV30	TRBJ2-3	CAWSRGGTDTQYF	TGTGCCTGGAGTCGAGGGGGGACAGATACGCAGTATTTT
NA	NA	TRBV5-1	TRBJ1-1	CASSLWGGKNTEAFF	TGCGCCAGCAGCTTGTGGGGCGGGAAGAACACTGAAGCTTTCTTT
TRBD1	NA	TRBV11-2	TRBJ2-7	CASSLGQGSEQYF	TGTGCCAGCAGCCTAGGACAGGGCAGCGAGCAGTACTTC
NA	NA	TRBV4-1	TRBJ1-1	CASSPSKGSGTEAFF	TGCGCCAGCAGCCCTTCCAAGGGGTCCGGAACTGAAGCTTTCTTT
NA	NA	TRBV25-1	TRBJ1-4	CASSEPNTVFSTNEKLFF	TGTGCCAGCAGTGAACCCAACACCGTCTTTTCAACTAATGAAAAACTGTTTTTT
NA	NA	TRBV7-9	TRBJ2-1	CASRSLNYNEQFF	TGTGCCAGCCGAAGTTTAAACTACAATGAGCAGTTCTTC